The table lists the clone carrying this T cell receptor beta chain with many counts. The antigen remains unidentified. The CDR3 contains 15 residues. Germline-derived CDR1 and CDR2 are SEHNR and FQNEAQ (reference sequence). V lost 5 bases to trimming and J lost 2 bases, with 16 bases between them. These data originate in a study of T cells in Graves' hyperthyroidism and ophthalmopathy. General study findings and limits: Most clonotypes expanded in the thyroid (above 0.001) were also present in blood. Ophthalmopathy could be told apart from stable hyperthyroidism with a 13 V-J model.

Patients aged 18 to 65 with hyperthyroidism were newly diagnosed, with duration under 2 months. Cells are PBMCs isolated from about 10 ml of fresh blood. The CDR3 regions of TCR beta were amplified from RNA transcripts. Using the HTBI primer set, a first-round RT-PCR was run on the TCR CDR3. From the multiplex PCR reads, TCRdb called clonotypes with MiXCR, one entry per CDR3 protein. The table shows roughly 330,000 distinct CDR3 sequences, with around a sixth occurring only once. The material sequenced was blood. This sequence was found in a man younger than 40 with Graves' hyperthyroidism. The chain couples TRBV7-9 to TRBJ2-7, with a tentative D call TRBD1 (5 bases). The CDR3 protein is CASSPPAAGTYEQYF. The CDR3 DNA sequence: TGTGCCAGCAGCCCCCCCGCGGCAGGGACCTACGAGCAGTACTTC. The variable domain in full, completed from reference TRBV7-9 and TRBJ2-7, reads DTGVSQNPRHKITKRGQNVTFRCDPISEHNRLYWYRQTLGQGPEFLTYFQNEAQLEKSRLLSDRFSAERPKGSFSTLEIQRTEQGDSAMYLCASSPPAAGTYEQYFGPGTRLTVT.